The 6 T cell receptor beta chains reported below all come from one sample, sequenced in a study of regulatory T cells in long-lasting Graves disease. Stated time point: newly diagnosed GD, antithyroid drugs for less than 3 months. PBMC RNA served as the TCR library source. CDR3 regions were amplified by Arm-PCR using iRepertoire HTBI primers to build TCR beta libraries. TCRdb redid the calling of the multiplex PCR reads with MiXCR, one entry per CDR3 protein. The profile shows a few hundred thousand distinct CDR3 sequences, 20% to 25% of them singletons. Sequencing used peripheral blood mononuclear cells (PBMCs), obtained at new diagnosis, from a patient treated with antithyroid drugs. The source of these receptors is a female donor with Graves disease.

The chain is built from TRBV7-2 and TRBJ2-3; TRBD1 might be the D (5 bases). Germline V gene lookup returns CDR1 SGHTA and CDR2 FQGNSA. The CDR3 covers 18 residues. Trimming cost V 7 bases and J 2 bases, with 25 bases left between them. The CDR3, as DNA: TGTGCCAGCACCCCAAAAGTAGGGGTCCCGGATTTCACAGATACGCAGTATTTT. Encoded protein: CASTPKVGVPDFTDTQYF.

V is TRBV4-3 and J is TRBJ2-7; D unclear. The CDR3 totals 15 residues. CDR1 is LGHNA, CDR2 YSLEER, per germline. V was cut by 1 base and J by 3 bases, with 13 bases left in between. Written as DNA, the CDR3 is TGCGCCAGCAGCCAAGTACTGGGTTCCAACTACGAGCAGTACTTC. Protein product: CASSQVLGSNYEQYF.

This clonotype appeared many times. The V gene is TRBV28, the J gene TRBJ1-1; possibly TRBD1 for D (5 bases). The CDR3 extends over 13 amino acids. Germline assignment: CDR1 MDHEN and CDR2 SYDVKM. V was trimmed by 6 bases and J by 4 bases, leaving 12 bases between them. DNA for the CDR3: TGTGCCAGCAGCCCGGGACGGCCCACTGAAGCTTTCTTT. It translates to CASSPGRPTEAFF.

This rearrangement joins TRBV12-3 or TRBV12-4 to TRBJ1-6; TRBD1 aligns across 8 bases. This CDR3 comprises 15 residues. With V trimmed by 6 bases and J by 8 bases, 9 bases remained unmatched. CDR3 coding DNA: TGTGCCAGCAGACCGACAGGGGTCGGGTATTCACCCCTCCACTTT. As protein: CASRPTGVGYSPLHF.

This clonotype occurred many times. This chain's CDR3 is CASSLKSAGAYMGEQYF. In DNA form, the CDR3 reads TGTGCCAGCAGCTTAAAGTCAGCGGGAGCATATATGGGCGAGCAGTACTTC. This rearrangement joins TRBV7-2 to TRBJ2-7; TRBD2 aligns across 8 bases. This CDR3 comprises 17 residues. CDR1 is SGHTA and CDR2 is FQGNSA in the germline V gene. Losses at the gene ends were 2 bases for V and 6 bases for J; bases not matched to a gene: 15.

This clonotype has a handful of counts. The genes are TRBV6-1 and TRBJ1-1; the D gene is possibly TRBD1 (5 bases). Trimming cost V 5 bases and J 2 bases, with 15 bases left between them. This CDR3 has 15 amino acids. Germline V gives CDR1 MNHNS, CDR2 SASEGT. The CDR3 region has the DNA TGTGCCAGCAGTATAACCGGGACCTCTAACACTGAAGCTTTCTTT. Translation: CASSITGTSNTEAFF.